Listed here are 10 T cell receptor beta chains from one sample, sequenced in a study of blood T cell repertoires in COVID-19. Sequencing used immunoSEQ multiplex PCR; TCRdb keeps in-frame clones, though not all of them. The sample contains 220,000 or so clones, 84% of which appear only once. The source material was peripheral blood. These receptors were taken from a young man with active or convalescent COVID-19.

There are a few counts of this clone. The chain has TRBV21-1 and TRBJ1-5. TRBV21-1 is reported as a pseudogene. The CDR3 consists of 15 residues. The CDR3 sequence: CASSKGDGEDQPQHF. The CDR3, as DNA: TGTGCCAGCAGCAAAGGGGACGGGGAGGATCAGCCCCAGCATTTT.

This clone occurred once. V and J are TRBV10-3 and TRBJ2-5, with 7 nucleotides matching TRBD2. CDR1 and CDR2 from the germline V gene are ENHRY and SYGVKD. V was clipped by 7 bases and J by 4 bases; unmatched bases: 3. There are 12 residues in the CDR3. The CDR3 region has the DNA TGTGCCATCATGGGGGAGGGAGAGACCCAGTACTTC. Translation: CAIMGEGETQYF.

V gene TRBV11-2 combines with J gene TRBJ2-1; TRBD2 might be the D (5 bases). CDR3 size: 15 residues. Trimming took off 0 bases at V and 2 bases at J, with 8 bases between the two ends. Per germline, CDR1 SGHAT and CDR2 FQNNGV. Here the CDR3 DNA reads TGTGCCAGCAGCTTAGACGGGGTCCCCTACAATGAGCAGTTCTTC. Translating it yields CASSLDGVPYNEQFF.

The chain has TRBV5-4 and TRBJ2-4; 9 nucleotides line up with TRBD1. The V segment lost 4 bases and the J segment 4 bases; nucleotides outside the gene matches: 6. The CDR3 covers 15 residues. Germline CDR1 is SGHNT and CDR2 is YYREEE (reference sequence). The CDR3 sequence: CASSPRQGDKNIQYF. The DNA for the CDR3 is TGTGCCAGCAGCCCGCGACAGGGGGATAAAAACATTCAGTACTTC. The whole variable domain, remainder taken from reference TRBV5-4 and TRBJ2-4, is ETGVTQSPTHLIKTRGQQVTLRCSSQSGHNTVSWYQQALGQGPQFIFQYYREEENGRGNFPPRFSGLQFPNYSSELNVNALELDDSALYLCASSPRQGDKNIQYFGAGTRLSVL.

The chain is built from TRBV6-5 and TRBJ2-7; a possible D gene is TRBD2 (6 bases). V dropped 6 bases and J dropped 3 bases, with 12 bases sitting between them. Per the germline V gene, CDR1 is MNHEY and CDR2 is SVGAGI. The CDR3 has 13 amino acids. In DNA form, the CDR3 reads TGTGCCAGCAGGGGGACTGGACTCTACGAGCAGTACTTC. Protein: CASRGTGLYEQYF.

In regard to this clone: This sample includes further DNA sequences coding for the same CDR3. In DNA form, the CDR3 reads TGTGCCAGTAGTCGTCGGGACTCCTACGAGCAGTACTTC. Translating it yields CASSRRDSYEQYF. The chain couples TRBV19 to TRBJ2-7; perhaps TRBD2 as D (5 bases). With 5 bases removed from V and 0 bases from J, the gap between germline ends came to 8 bases. The CDR3 loop spans 13 amino acids. Germline values: CDR1 LNHDA, CDR2 SQIVND (reference sequence).

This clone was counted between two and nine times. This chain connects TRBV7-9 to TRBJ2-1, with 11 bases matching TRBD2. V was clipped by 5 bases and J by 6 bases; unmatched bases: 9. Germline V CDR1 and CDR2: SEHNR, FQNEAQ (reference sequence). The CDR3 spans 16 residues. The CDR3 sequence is CASSLTLAGEFNEQFF. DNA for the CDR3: TGTGCCAGCAGCCTAACACTAGCGGGAGAGTTCAATGAGCAGTTCTTC.

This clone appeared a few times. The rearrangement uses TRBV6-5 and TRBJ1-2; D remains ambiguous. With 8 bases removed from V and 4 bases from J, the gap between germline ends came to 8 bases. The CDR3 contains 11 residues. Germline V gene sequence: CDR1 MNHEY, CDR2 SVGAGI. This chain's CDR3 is CASGASYGYTF. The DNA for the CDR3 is TGTGCCAGCGGAGCTAGCTATGGCTACACCTTC.

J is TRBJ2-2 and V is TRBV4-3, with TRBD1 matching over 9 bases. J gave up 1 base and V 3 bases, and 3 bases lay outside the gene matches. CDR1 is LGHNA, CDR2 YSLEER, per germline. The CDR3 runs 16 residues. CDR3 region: CASSQETGGNTGELFF. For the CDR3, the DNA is TGCGCCAGCAGCCAGGAGACAGGGGGGAACACCGGGGAGCTGTTTTTT.

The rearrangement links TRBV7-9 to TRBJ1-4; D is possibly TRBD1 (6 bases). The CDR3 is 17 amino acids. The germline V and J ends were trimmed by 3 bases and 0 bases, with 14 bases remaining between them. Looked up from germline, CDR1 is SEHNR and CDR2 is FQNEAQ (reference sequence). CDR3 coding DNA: TGTGCCAGCAGCTTTACAGGGCTGGGGACAACTAATGAAAAACTGTTTTTT. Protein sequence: CASSFTGLGTTNEKLFF. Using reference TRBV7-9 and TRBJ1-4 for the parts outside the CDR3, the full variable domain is DTGVSQNPRHKITKRGQNVTFRCDPISEHNRLYWYRQTLGQGPEFLTYFQNEAQLEKSRLLSDRFSAERPKGSFSTLEIQRTEQGDSAMYLCASSFTGLGTTNEKLFFGSGTQLSVL.